This TCR beta chain was sequenced for a study of OX40 agonist ivuxolimab in advanced cancers. CDR1 and CDR2 from the germline V gene are SGHDT and YYEEEE. V gave up 1 base and J gave up 5 bases, with 6 bases separating them. The CDR3 has 12 amino acids. Using immunoSEQ multiplex PCR, the repertoire was profiled, and TCRdb retains in-frame clones only, with some absent. The sample holds some 41,000 clones, roughly 81% seen once. This clone appeared a few times. The sequence was collected from an adult with an advanced solid tumor such as melanoma, head and neck, liver or kidney cancer. The chain combines TRBV5-6 with TRBJ1-1; D not resolved. This material consisted of CD4+ or CD8+ T cells sorted from blood, taken in a trial of the OX40 agonist ivuxolimab. CDR3 coding DNA: TGTGCCAGCAGCTTGTTGGGGACTGAAGCTTTCTTT. It is translated as CASSLLGTEAFF.